The 5 T cell receptor beta chains in this list originate from one sample, sequenced in a study of T cells in Graves' hyperthyroidism and ophthalmopathy. Amplification targeted TCR beta CDR3 regions from RNA transcripts. First-round RT-PCR with HTBI primers amplified the TCR CDR3 region. TCRdb called the multiplex PCR reads again in MiXCR, with one record for every CDR3 protein. Here the sample spans approximately 700,000 distinct CDR3 sequences, roughly 45% being singletons. Sequenced input: peripheral blood or thyroid tissue (not recorded which). All receptors come from an adult man with Graves' disease, either hyperthyroidism or ophthalmopathy (not recorded which).

CDR3 DNA: TGTGCCAGCAGCGCCCCCGGGACAAAGGATCAGCCCCAGCATTTT. Residues: CASSAPGTKDQPQHF. J is TRBJ1-5 and V is TRBV7-9; maybe TRBD1 (6 bases). Looked up from germline, CDR1 is SEHNR and CDR2 is FQNEAQ (reference sequence). The ends were cut back, 5 bases at V and 5 bases at J, with 16 bases in the middle. There are 15 residues in the CDR3.

This CDR3 reads CAISYSGQGIGPQHF. The CDR3 nucleotides read TGTGCCATCAGTTACTCGGGACAGGGTATAGGACCCCAGCATTTT. The rearrangement uses TRBV10-3 and TRBJ1-5, with 9 bases fitting TRBD1. V lost 5 bases to trimming and J lost 10 bases; unmatched junction nucleotides: 12. The CDR3 spans 15 residues. CDR1 and CDR2 (germline): ENHRY, SYGVKD.

V usage is TRBV20-1 and J usage is TRBJ1-4; perhaps TRBD1 as D (5 bases). The germline V and J ends were trimmed by 1 base and 7 bases, with 22 bases remaining between them. Germline lookup yields CDR1 DFQATT and CDR2 SNEGSKA (reference sequence). This CDR3 has 17 amino acids. The CDR3 DNA is TGCAGTGCTAGAGCGCCCCCTGGGGGGTGGGAGGCTGAAAAACTGTTTTTT. Translated: CSARAPPGGWEAEKLFF.

This clonotype was detected only a few times. CDR3 protein: CASSREQGFQETQYF. In nucleotides, the CDR3 is TGTGCCAGCAGCCGGGAACAGGGTTTTCAAGAGACCCAGTACTTC. The chain uses TRBV7-8 and TRBJ2-5; D is perhaps TRBD1 (6 bases). CDR1 and CDR2 (germline): SGHVS, FQNEAQ. The CDR3 is made up of 15 amino acids. V shed 5 bases and J shed 2 bases, with 15 bases lying between them.

This clonotype was seen at least ten times. The CDR3 DNA follows: TGTGCCACCAGTGAGACAGGGGCCGGTCGAGGCTACACCTTC. Translating it yields CATSETGAGRGYTF. The J gene is TRBJ1-2, the V gene TRBV24-1; TRBD1 matches 8 bases. This CDR3 has 14 amino acids. The junction had 8 bases not matched to a gene; V was cut back by 4 bases and J by 8 bases. The germline V gene encodes CDR1 KGHDR and CDR2 SFDVKD.